This T cell receptor (beta chain) is drawn from a study of cytomegalovirus exposure and HLA in healthy donors. Researchers ran the PCR with 60 Vbeta and 13 Jbeta primers. Some clones are missing from TCRdb's copy, which holds only in-frame ones; the method was immunoSEQ multiplex PCR. Altogether fewer than 250,000 clones are present, 70% to 85% being singletons, with the ten largest covering approximately 3.8%. This clone was observed once. The CDR3 loop spans 19 amino acids. The clonotype was recovered from a male donor in good health and CMV-seronegative. Sequencing input: PBMCs. The chain carries TRBV21-1 and TRBJ2-5; the DNA was not compared with TRBD2, the D call given in the table. TRBV21-1 is annotated as a pseudogene. This CDR3 reads CASIINRTSGRARRETQYF. CDR3 DNA sequence: TGTGCCAGCATTATTAATCGGACTAGCGGGAGGGCCAGGCGTGAGACCCAGTACTTC.